This T cell receptor beta chain appears in the sequencing data of a study of OX40 agonist ivuxolimab in advanced cancers. Baseline was the first blood sampling point, followed by cycle 4 day 1 and cycle 7 day 1. Study results and caveats: Specificity for antigen went undetermined in the expanded peripheral T cells. Fewer expanded clones were found on average in CD4+ than in CD8+ T cells.

Comments on this clone: What it binds is unknown.

Profiled with immunoSEQ multiplex PCR; TCRdb holds only in-frame clones, not every one. This repertoire shows more than 80,000 clones, roughly nine tenths found once; its top ten account for around 0.5%. Sequences were derived from CD4+ or CD8+ T cells sorted from blood, sampled in a trial of the OX40 agonist ivuxolimab. This receptor was taken from an adult with an advanced solid tumor such as melanoma, head and neck, liver or kidney cancer.

CDR3 region: CASSLEWTGRGETQYF. CDR3 coding DNA: TGTGCCAGCAGCTTGGAATGGACAGGGAGAGGAGAGACCCAGTACTTC. V gene TRBV11-2 combines with J gene TRBJ2-5; 8 bases line up with TRBD1. V lost 3 bases and J lost 4; bases outside the gene matches: 10. This CDR3 has 16 residues. Germline V lookup: CDR1 SGHAT, CDR2 FQNNGV. Complete variable domain (other parts from reference TRBV11-2 and TRBJ2-5): EAGVAQSPRYKIIEKRQSVAFWCNPISGHATLYWYQQILGQGPKLLIQFQNNGVVDDSQLPKDRFSAERLKGVDSTLKIQPAKLEDSAVYLCASSLEWTGRGETQYFGPGTRLLVL.